One and the same sample provided the 11 T cell receptor beta chains below, sequenced in a study of shared clonotypes between healthy human individuals. Sequencing used immunoSEQ multiplex PCR; TCRdb keeps in-frame clones, though not all of them. The sample shows 2 million to 2.5 million clones, 90% to 95% of them seen only once. The material sequenced was naive CD4+ T cells sorted from blood. The sample's subset: CD45RA+ positively selected. Receptors originate from a man between 18 and 35 years old in good health.

For this clone: The identical CDR3 is also encoded by other nucleotide sequences in the sample. The CDR3 nucleotides are TGTGCCAGCCGACCTGGTGCAACTAATGAAAAACTGTTTTTT. Translated: CASRPGATNEKLFF. The gene calls are TRBV27 and TRBJ1-4; D unresolved. In germline, CDR1 is MNHEY, CDR2 SMNVEV (reference sequence). CDR3 length: 14 residues. Trimming pared 8 bases from V and 0 bases from J, leaving 10 bases between.

The sample holds a few counts of this clone. The chain carries TRBV18 and TRBJ2-5, with unresolved D. Germline CDR1 is KGHSH and CDR2 is LQKENI. The CDR3 is 13 amino acids. The V end lost 6 bases, the J end lost 0 bases, and 8 bases lay between the germline ends. For the CDR3, the DNA is TGTGCCAGCTCCCGTTCGAACCAAGAGACCCAGTACTTC. It translates to CASSRSNQETQYF.

This chain connects TRBV11-2 to TRBJ1-2; D is unclear. The CDR3 is 13 amino acids. The germline V gene has CDR1 SGHAT and CDR2 FQNNGV. V lost 6 bases and J lost 4, with 12 bases in between. CDR3 DNA: TGTGCCAGCAGAACGGACGGATTCTATGGCTACACCTTC. This sequence encodes CASRTDGFYGYTF.

V is TRBV18 and J is TRBJ2-3, with D tentatively TRBD1 (6 bases). V lost 1 base, J lost 0 bases, and 8 bases lay in between. CDR1 KGHSH and CDR2 LQKENI come from the germline V gene. This CDR3 spans 15 amino acids. CDR3: CASSPQGDSTDTQYF. The CDR3 DNA is TGTGCCAGCTCACCACAGGGGGATAGCACAGATACGCAGTATTTT.

This chain uses TRBV5-1 with TRBJ2-7; D may be TRBD2 (6 bases). The CDR3 is made up of 16 amino acids. The V end lost 1 base, the J end lost 0 bases, and 14 bases lay between the germline ends. Germline V gene lookup returns CDR1 SGHRS and CDR2 YFSETQ. CDR3 sequence: CASSLPGGKNSYEQYF. The DNA of the CDR3 is TGCGCCAGCAGCTTGCCCGGGGGAAAGAACTCCTACGAGCAGTACTTC.

This chain links TRBV5-1 with TRBJ1-2; TRBD1 is a possible D gene (5 bases). CDR1 is SGHRS and CDR2 is YFSETQ in the germline V gene. V was shortened by 3 bases and J by 7 bases, with 13 bases between the two germline ends. The CDR3 runs 13 residues. The CDR3 here is CASSYGGERGYTF. For the CDR3, the DNA is TGCGCCAGCAGCTATGGGGGGGAGCGTGGCTACACCTTC.

This chain joins TRBV7-9 and TRBJ2-1, with TRBD2 matching over 8 bases. The trim removed 1 base at V and 3 bases at J, leaving 8 bases unmatched. Germline CDR1 reads SEHNR; CDR2 reads FQNEAQ (reference sequence). The CDR3 totals 17 residues. This CDR3 reads CASSLGEREMFYNEQFF. The CDR3 nucleotides read TGTGCCAGCAGCTTAGGGGAGCGGGAGATGTTCTACAATGAGCAGTTCTTC.

The V call is TRBV7-2, the J call TRBJ1-2; 9 bases are a match to TRBD1. CDR1 is SGHTA, CDR2 FQGNSA, per germline. Trimming took 2 bases from V and 5 from J; bases not matched to a gene: 6. The length of the CDR3 is 15 residues. In DNA, the CDR3 is TGTGCCAGCAGCTTATGGACAGGGGAAGGGTATGGCTACACCTTC. It codes for CASSLWTGEGYGYTF.

With respect to this clone: Other DNA variants within this sample encode the same CDR3. The rearrangement links TRBV5-1 to TRBJ1-1; no reliable D call. The V gene's germline CDR1 is SGHRS and CDR2 YFSETQ. V gave up 3 bases and J gave up 1 base, with 10 bases separating them. The CDR3 loop spans 14 amino acids. CDR3 in amino acids: CASSSGQANTEAFF. The CDR3 DNA sequence: TGCGCCAGCAGCTCCGGGCAAGCGAACACTGAAGCTTTCTTT.

The V gene is TRBV5-8, the J gene TRBJ2-7, with TRBD2 matching over 7 bases. The germline V gene encodes CDR1 SGHTS and CDR2 YDEGEE. The CDR3 length is 16 residues. V lost 1 base, J lost 2 bases, and 9 bases stayed unmatched. The CDR3 spells CASSLFTGGRPYEQYF. The CDR3 bases are TGTGCCAGCAGCTTGTTTACGGGAGGCCGCCCCTACGAGCAGTACTTC. Based on the CDR3 plus reference TRBV5-8 and TRBJ2-7, the full variable domain is EAGVTQSPTHLIKTRGQQATLRCSPISGHTSVYWYQQALGLGLQFLLWYDEGEERNRGNFPPRFSGRQFPNYSSELNVNALELEDSALYLCASSLFTGGRPYEQYFGPGTRLTVT.

The CDR3 nucleotides are TGTGCCAGCAGCTTAGGACAGACCGTCGTTTCTAACTATGGCTACACCTTC. Its translation: CASSLGQTVVSNYGYTF. J is TRBJ1-2 and V is TRBV7-9, with D tentatively TRBD1 (5 bases). From germline, CDR1 is SEHNR and CDR2 FQNEAQ (reference sequence). Trimming removed 1 base from V and 0 bases from J, with 15 bases in between. This CDR3 region has 17 residues.